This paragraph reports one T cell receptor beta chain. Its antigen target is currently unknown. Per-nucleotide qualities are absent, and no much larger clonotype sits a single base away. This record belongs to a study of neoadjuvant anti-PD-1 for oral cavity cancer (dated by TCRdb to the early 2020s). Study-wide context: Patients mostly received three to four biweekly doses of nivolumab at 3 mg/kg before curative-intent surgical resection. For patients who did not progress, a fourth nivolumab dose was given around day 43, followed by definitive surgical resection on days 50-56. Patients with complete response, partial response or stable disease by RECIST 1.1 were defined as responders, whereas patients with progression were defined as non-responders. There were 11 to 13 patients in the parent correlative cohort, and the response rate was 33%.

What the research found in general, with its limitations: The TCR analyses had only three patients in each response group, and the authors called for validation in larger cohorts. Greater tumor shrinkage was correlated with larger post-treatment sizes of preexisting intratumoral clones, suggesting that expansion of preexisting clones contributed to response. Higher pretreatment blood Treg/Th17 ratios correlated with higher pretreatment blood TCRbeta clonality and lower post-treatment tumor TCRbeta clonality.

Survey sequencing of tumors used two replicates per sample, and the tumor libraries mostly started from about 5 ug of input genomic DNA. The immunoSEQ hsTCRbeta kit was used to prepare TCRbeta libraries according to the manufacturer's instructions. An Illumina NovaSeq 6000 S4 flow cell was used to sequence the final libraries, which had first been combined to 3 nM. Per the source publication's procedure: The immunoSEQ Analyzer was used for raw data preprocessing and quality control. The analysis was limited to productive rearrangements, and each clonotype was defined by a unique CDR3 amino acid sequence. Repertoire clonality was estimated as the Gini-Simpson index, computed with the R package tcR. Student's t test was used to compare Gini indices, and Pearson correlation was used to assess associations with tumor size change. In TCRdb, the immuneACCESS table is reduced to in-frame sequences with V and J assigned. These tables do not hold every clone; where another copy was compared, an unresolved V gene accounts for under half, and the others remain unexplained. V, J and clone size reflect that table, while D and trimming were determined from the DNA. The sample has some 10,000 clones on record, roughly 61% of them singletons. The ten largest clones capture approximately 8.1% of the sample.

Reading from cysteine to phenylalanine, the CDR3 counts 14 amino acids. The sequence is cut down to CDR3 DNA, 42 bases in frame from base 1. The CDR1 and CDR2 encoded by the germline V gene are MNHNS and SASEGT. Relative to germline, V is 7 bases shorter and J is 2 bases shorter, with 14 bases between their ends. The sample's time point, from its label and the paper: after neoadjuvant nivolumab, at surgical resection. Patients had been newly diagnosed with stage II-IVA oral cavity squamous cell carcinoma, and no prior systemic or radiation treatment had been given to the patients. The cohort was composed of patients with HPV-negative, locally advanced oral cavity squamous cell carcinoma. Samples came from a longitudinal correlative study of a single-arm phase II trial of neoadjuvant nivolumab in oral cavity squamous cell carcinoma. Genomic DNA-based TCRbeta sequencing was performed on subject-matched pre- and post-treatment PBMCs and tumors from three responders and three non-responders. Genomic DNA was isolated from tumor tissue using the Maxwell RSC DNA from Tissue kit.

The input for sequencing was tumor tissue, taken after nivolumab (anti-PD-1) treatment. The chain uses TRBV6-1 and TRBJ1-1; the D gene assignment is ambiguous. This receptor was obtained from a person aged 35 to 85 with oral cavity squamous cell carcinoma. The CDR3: CASTEVRANTEAFF. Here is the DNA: TGTGCCAGCACCGAAGTGCGAGCCAACACTGAAGCTTTCTTT.